These T cell receptor beta chains were read from a single sample in a study of T cells after yellow fever vaccination. TCRdb called the 5' RACE reads again in MiXCR, with one record for every CDR3 protein. This table holds about 300,000 distinct CDR3 sequences, 3% to 4.5% found once. The source was PBMCs, collected 5 days after the yellow fever booster vaccination. The source is a man aged 18-30 years who received the YFV17D yellow fever vaccine. Each CDR3 is given with its conserved first and last residue. The order of the fields is D gene, V gene, clone size, J gene, CDR3 protein, CDR3 DNA. A D gene is named only where the DNA matches it firmly. Some rows mark clone size as missing; the rest say once, few, many or name a class of expanded clone.

D: -; V: TRBV6-5; size: -; J: TRBJ1-5; CDR3: CASSYSGASNQPQHF; DNA: TGTGCCAGCAGTTACAGTGGCGCCAGCAATCAGCCCCAGCATTTT
D: -; V: TRBV9; size: -; J: TRBJ1-2; CDR3: CASSVEQNYGYTF; DNA: TGTGCCAGCAGCGTAGAGCAGAACTATGGCTACACCTTC
D: TRBD2; V: TRBV4-3; size: few; J: TRBJ2-1; CDR3: CASSQDYSPGLAGGRDEQFF; DNA: TGCGCCAGCAGCCAAGACTACTCGCCCGGACTAGCGGGGGGCCGGGATGAGCAGTTCTTC
D: -; V: TRBV11-2; size: -; J: TRBJ2-7; CDR3: CASRLVLAVKGKYEQYF; DNA: TGTGCCAGCAGATTAGTTTTGGCGGTGAAGGGGAAGTACGAGCAGTACTTC
D: -; V: TRBV6-5; size: many; J: TRBJ1-5; CDR3: CASCRVQGTQPQHF; DNA: TGTGCCAGTTGCAGGGTACAGGGAACTCAGCCCCAGCATTTT
D: TRBD2; V: TRBV20-1; size: many; J: TRBJ2-7; CDR3: CSAREAGGYEQYF; DNA: TGCAGTGCTAGAGAAGCGGGAGGCTACGAGCAGTACTTC
D: TRBD1; V: TRBV19; size: few; J: TRBJ2-5; CDR3: CASTGGKIRTGSAETQYF; DNA: TGTGCCAGTACCGGCGGGAAGATAAGGACAGGGTCAGCGGAGACCCAGTACTTC
D: TRBD2; V: TRBV7-9; size: many; J: TRBJ2-7; CDR3: CASSAGLAGASSYEQYF; DNA: TGTGCCAGCAGCGCCGGACTAGCGGGGGCCTCATCCTACGAGCAGTACTTC
D: -; V: TRBV3-1; size: -; J: TRBJ2-3; CDR3: CASSPRSISTDTQYF; DNA: TGTGCCAGCAGCCCTCGCAGCATCAGCACAGATACGCAGTATTTT
D: -; V: TRBV14; size: many; J: TRBJ1-2; CDR3: CASSQGQNYGYTF; DNA: TGTGCCAGCAGCCAGGGACAAAACTATGGCTACACCTTC
D: -; V: TRBV7-9; size: -; J: TRBJ2-1; CDR3: CASSSRTVYNEQFF; DNA: TGTGCCAGCAGCTCCCGGACAGTATACAATGAGCAGTTCTTC
D: -; V: TRBV19; size: many; J: TRBJ1-1; CDR3: CASSIAGKNTEAFF; DNA: TGTGCCAGTAGTATTGCAGGGAAGAACACTGAAGCTTTCTTT
D: -; V: TRBV28; size: many; J: TRBJ1-2; CDR3: CASKAGQYLGYTF; DNA: TGTGCCAGCAAGGCGGGACAATATCTCGGCTACACCTTC
D: -; V: TRBV29-1; size: -; J: TRBJ2-5; CDR3: CSVEGAPSETQYF; DNA: TGCAGCGTTGAAGGTGCCCCGTCGGAGACCCAGTACTTC
D: -; V: TRBV29-1; size: few; J: TRBJ1-5; CDR3: CSVGQWGQPQHF; DNA: TGCAGCGTTGGACAGTGGGGTCAGCCCCAGCATTTT
D: -; V: TRBV18; size: few; J: TRBJ2-2; CDR3: CASSPGITGELFF; DNA: TGTGCCAGCTCACCGGGGATCACCGGGGAGCTGTTTTTT
D: -; V: TRBV27; size: many; J: TRBJ1-3; CDR3: CASSSTGRTVGNTIYF; DNA: TGTGCCAGCAGTTCCACCGGGAGGACGGTTGGAAACACCATATATTTT
D: -; V: TRBV15; size: few; J: TRBJ1-5; CDR3: CATSRGQLNQPQHF; DNA: TGTGCCACCAGCAGAGGCCAGCTTAATCAGCCCCAGCATTTT
D: TRBD1; V: TRBV12-3/TRBV12-4; size: few; J: TRBJ1-1; CDR3: CASRMGQGNTEAFF; DNA: TGTGCCAGCAGAATGGGACAGGGGAACACTGAAGCTTTCTTT
D: -; V: TRBV4-3; size: -; J: TRBJ1-3; CDR3: CASAGGSSGNTIYF; DNA: TGCGCCAGCGCGGGGGGGTCCTCTGGAAACACCATATATTTT
D: TRBD1; V: TRBV29-1; size: -; J: TRBJ1-1; CDR3: CSVSQGVNTEAFF; DNA: TGCAGCGTTTCACAGGGGGTGAACACTGAAGCTTTCTTT
D: TRBD2; V: TRBV10-2; size: many; J: TRBJ2-7; CDR3: CASSTSGASWEQYF; DNA: TGCGCCAGCTCCACTAGCGGGGCCTCCTGGGAGCAGTACTTC
D: -; V: TRBV5-1; size: -; J: TRBJ2-7; CDR3: CASSRADRQAGEQYF; DNA: TGCGCCAGCAGCCGCGCCGATCGACAGGCAGGCGAGCAGTACTTC
D: -; V: TRBV5-1; size: -; J: TRBJ2-1; CDR3: CASSLGPQNGGTDEQFF; DNA: TGCGCCAGCAGCTTGGGTCCGCAGAACGGGGGCACGGATGAGCAGTTCTTC
D: -; V: TRBV6-2/TRBV6-3; size: many; J: TRBJ2-7; CDR3: CASSGFYEQYF; DNA: TGTGCCAGCAGTGGATTCTACGAGCAGTACTTC
D: -; V: TRBV7-3; size: -; J: TRBJ1-1; CDR3: CASRLGPQNTEAFF; DNA: TGTGCCAGCCGACTCGGACCCCAGAACACTGAAGCTTTCTTT
D: -; V: TRBV29-1; size: -; J: TRBJ2-7; CDR3: CSVIGQNSYEQYF; DNA: TGCAGCGTTATTGGACAGAACAGCTACGAGCAGTACTTC
D: -; V: TRBV29-1; size: few; J: TRBJ1-4; CDR3: CSVEDRASREKLFF; DNA: TGCAGCGTTGAAGACAGGGCGTCACGGGAAAAACTGTTTTTT
D: -; V: TRBV7-7; size: many; J: TRBJ2-1; CDR3: CASSFGGVFGNEQFF; DNA: TGTGCCAGCAGCTTTGGCGGGGTATTTGGCAATGAGCAGTTCTTC
D: TRBD2; V: TRBV7-9; size: -; J: TRBJ2-7; CDR3: CASSLSTSGGSYEQYF; DNA: TGTGCCAGCAGCTTATCGACTAGCGGGGGATCCTACGAGCAGTACTTC
D: -; V: TRBV29-1; size: many; J: TRBJ2-1; CDR3: CSVEDHDSSYNEQFF; DNA: TGCAGCGTTGAAGATCACGATAGCTCCTACAATGAGCAGTTCTTC